The present entry profiles one TCR beta chain with its context. Its cognate antigen has yet to be identified. Base qualities are not at hand, and no much larger clone is one base apart. Sequencing of TCRB CDR3 was done on genomic DNA with the immunoSEQ assay. The paper's processing steps were these. Patient CD8+ clones larger than 1% were compared against published virus-specific TCRB sequences, and only a few matched. The analyses included only productive TCRB rearrangements. A clone was defined by a unique TCRB CDR3 sequence, and clonality was computed as a productive clonality index based on Shannon entropy. Repertoire overlap between two samples was calculated from the template counts of each clone relative to total templates per sample. A correlation with a Spearman r of 0.55 to 0.65 was found between V-gene usage by flow cytometry and V-gene usage by TCRB sequencing. Sourced from immuneACCESS, this table was stored by TCRdb with only in-frame sequences that have V and J called. A share of the clones is absent; for the studies checked, an unresolved V gene accounts for under half, and the remainder has no known explanation. Clone size and V and J calls were adopted from that table, with D and trimming inferred from the DNA. The sample has roughly 10,000 clones on record, roughly 80% of them singletons. 6.5% to 8% of the sample is held by the ten biggest clonotypes.

Flow cytometry confirmed the purity of CD4+ and CD8+ cells that had been isolated by positive magnetic bead selection on an AutoMACS. Clonal expansions were first screened by flow cytometry with a TCR V beta antibody panel, then characterized by TCRB deep sequencing of sorted CD8+ fractions. Ficoll-Paque PLUS density gradient separation was used to isolate peripheral blood mononuclear cells. Nucleospin Tissue or Tissue XS kits were used to extract DNA from CD4-enriched, CD8-enriched or PBMC samples, and a Qubit 2.0 fluorometer was used for quantification. The sample comes from a study of somatic mutations in cytotoxic T cells in rheumatoid arthritis (dated by TCRdb to about 2017). In the study overall: Patient peripheral blood (roughly 32 ml EDTA) was drawn right after diagnosis and before any treatment started. Some V beta antibody-stained T-cell populations were flow-sorted on a FACSAria II or Sony SH800 at nearly 100% purity, and sorted V beta1+ cells also underwent TCRB sequencing. Whether expanded CD8+ T-cell clones in untreated, newly diagnosed rheumatoid arthritis carry somatic mutations was the study question, and clonality was characterized with TCRB deep sequencing. For roughly 61 rheumatoid arthritis patients and more than 15 healthy controls, TCRB deep sequencing was carried out. Patients and controls did not essentially differ in median age, which was nearly identical between the groups. Overall study outcomes, separate from this receptor: Rheumatoid arthritis patients and age-matched healthy controls did not significantly differ in CD8+ T-cell clonality. The expanded CD8+ clones had unknown antigen targets, and not appearing in virus-specific databases did not rule out that they were virus-specific. Several identical CD8+ TCRB sequences were found in both blood and synovial fluid, and in about an eighth of the roughly 60 patients the largest CD8+ clone exceeded 20% of CD8+ cells. CD8+ clonality increased with age in patients (Spearman r=0.49) but not in healthy controls. The finding that TRBV07 was slightly underrepresented in patients was left unadjusted for multiple comparisons.

As encoded in the germline V gene, CDR1 is SGDLS while CDR2 is YYNGEE. CDR3 length: 19 amino acids, cysteine to phenylalanine. Only the CDR3 DNA is retained, 57 bases long and in frame from the first base. The germline V and J ends show losses of 2 bases and 1 base respectively, and no gene match explains 14 bases of the junction. The receptor chain draws on TRBV9 and TRBJ2-1, and 8 bases in between align with TRBD2. Material: CD8+ T cells sorted from blood. The clonotype was recovered from an adult with rheumatoid arthritis. CDR3 protein: CASSVQRESVKWSYNEQFF. The DNA sequence is given as TGTGCCAGCAGCGTTCAGCGGGAGAGTGTTAAATGGTCCTACAATGAGCAGTTCTTC.